The clone carrying this T cell receptor (beta chain) has just one count. These data originate in a study of PD-1 and CTLA-4 blockade in melanoma. CDR3 length: 15 amino acids. V was pared by 3 bases and J by 5 bases, with 13 bases between. The germline CDR1 and CDR2 sequences are SEHNR and FQNEAQ (reference sequence). Produced via immunoSEQ multiplex PCR; TCRdb's table is partial and in-frame only. Here the sample spans about 16,000 clones, roughly 70% being singletons. The sequencing used CD8+ T cells from peripheral blood, collected from a patient given anti-PD-1 treatment. This clonotype was sampled from a human donor with melanoma. The V gene is TRBV7-9, the J gene TRBJ2-2, with D possibly called TRBD1 or TRBD2 (5 bases each). CDR3 sequence reads: CASSLGQGETGELFF. CDR3 coding DNA: TGTGCCAGCAGCTTGGGCCAGGGAGAGACCGGGGAGCTGTTTTTT.